This entry describes one T cell receptor beta chain. These data are taken from a study of Ad26.COV2.S vaccination and SARS-CoV-2 variants. As for the study in general: Participants got Ad26.COV2.S intramuscularly, once or twice 56 days apart.

TCRdb keeps only in-frame clones here, not all; method: immunoSEQ multiplex PCR. The table includes under 400,000 clones, about nine tenths detected once. Described treatment: around 19 received Ad26.COV2.S at low or high dose, single or two shots; 5 received placebo; per-sample allocation not given. Vaccine and placebo recipients were sampled on day 63 after the first injection. The germline V gene has CDR1 MRHNA and CDR2 SNTAGT. This CDR3 has 13 amino acids. V gave up 4 bases and J gave up 2 bases, with 8 bases separating them. Sequencing used peripheral blood, obtained in a trial of Ad26.COV2.S vaccine versus placebo. The V call is TRBV6-4, the J call TRBJ1-1; D remains ambiguous. The receptor's source is a person between 18 and 65 years old who received the Ad26.COV2.S COVID-19 vaccine or a placebo. The CDR3 nucleotides are TGTGCCAGCAGTGCGGACGGTAACACTGAAGCTTTCTTT. This encodes CASSADGNTEAFF.